The rows below give T cell receptor beta chains drawn from one sample of a study of vaccination and CD4 T cells after COVID-19. Their specific antigens are unknown. TCRdb redid the calling of the PCR reads with MiXCR, one entry per CDR3 protein. Of under 15,000 distinct CDR3 sequences listed, 75% were seen once; the top ten hold 10%. What was sequenced was CD4+ T cells from blood, cultured in vitro. These receptors were collected from a human donor who had recovered from COVID-19. The conserved cysteine and the conserved F or W are not part of the CDR3 here.

ASSDSEVNEQF	TRBV6-1
ASRATDTQY	TRBV7-2
SVGGGQGGSYEQY	TRBV29-1
ASSWTLTDTQY	TRBV11-2
ASSDAGDADTQY	TRBV6-4
ASSLRFRGEQY	TRBV11-2
ASSLALGRDPPF	TRBV5-4
ASSDWRTGGFSPGYT	TRBV5-1
ASTPGGIDTEAF	TRBV6-1
ASSPRQSGVYEQY	TRBV7-9